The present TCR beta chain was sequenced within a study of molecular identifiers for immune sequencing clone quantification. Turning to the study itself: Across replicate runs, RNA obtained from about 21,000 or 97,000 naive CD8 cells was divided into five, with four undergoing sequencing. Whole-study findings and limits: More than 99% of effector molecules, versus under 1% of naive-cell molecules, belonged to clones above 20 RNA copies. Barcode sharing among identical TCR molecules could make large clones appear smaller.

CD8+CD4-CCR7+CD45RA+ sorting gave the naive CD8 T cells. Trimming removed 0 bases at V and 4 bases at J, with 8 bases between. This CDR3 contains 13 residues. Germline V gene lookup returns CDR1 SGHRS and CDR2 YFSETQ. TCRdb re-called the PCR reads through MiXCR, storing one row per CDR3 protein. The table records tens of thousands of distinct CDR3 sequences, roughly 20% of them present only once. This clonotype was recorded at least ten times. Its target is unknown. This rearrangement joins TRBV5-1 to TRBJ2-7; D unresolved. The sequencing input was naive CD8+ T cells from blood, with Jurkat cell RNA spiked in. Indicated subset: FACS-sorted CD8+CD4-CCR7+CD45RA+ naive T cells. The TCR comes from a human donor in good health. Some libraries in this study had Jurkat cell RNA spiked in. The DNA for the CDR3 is TGCGCCAGCAGCTTGGAATCTGCATACGAGCAGTACTTC. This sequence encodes CASSLESAYEQYF.